These 18 T cell receptor beta chains came from one sample sequenced in a study of blood T cell repertoires in COVID-19. Libraries were prepared by immunoSEQ multiplex PCR; TCRdb keeps only in-frame clonotypes and omits some of them. The sample has some 120,000 clones; around 83% are singletons. The sequencing input was peripheral blood. Every receptor here comes from a man in his 70s with acute or convalescent COVID-19.

This chain uses TRBV5-6 with TRBJ1-2; D is uncertain. The germline gives CDR1 SGHDT, CDR2 YYEEEE. V gave up 3 bases and J gave up 0 bases, with 9 bases separating them. The CDR3 length is 14 residues. CDR3: CASSSPSANYGYTF. For the CDR3, the DNA is TGTGCCAGCAGCTCACCTTCGGCTAACTATGGCTACACCTTC.

This sequence joins TRBV7-2 and TRBJ2-7; 8 bases align to TRBD2. CDR3 length: 13 residues. CDR1 is SGHTA, CDR2 FQGNSA, per germline. Losses at the gene ends were 4 bases for V and 4 bases for J; bases not matched to a gene: 3. CDR3 residues: CASSSKRGYEQYF. CDR3 DNA sequence: TGTGCCAGCAGCTCTAAGCGGGGGTACGAGCAGTACTTC.

This clone came up once. This chain uses TRBV6-5 with TRBJ1-2; no definite D call. V lost 5 bases and J 4 bases, leaving 14 bases between the germline ends. Germline CDR1 and CDR2: MNHEY and SVGAGI. The CDR3 runs to 14 residues. CDR3 loop: CASSHGWAAYGYTF. The CDR3 coding sequence is TGTGCCAGCAGTCACGGTTGGGCCGCCTATGGCTACACCTTC.

This rearrangement joins TRBV4-1 to TRBJ2-3; 7 bases align to TRBD2. The trim removed 0 bases at V and 2 bases at J, leaving 5 bases unmatched. CDR3 length: 16 amino acids. Germline V gene sequence: CDR1 MGHRA, CDR2 YSYEKL. CDR3 coding DNA: TGCGCCAGCAGCCAAGATGCCGGGGGGAACACAGATACGCAGTATTTT. It encodes CASSQDAGGNTDTQYF.

The rearrangement links TRBV7-9 to TRBJ1-4, with 10 bases matching TRBD1. The length of the CDR3 is 18 residues. The V and J ends lost 4 bases and 5 bases, in that order; junction bases with no gene match: 13. CDR1 and CDR2 (germline): SEHNR, FQNEAQ (reference sequence). The CDR3 loop is CASSSLGLPGQGNEKLFF. In DNA form, the CDR3 reads TGTGCCAGCAGCTCCCTCGGTCTTCCGGGACAGGGGAATGAAAAACTGTTTTTT.

This clone was detected a few times. The chain is built from TRBV5-1 and TRBJ2-4; 12 positions match TRBD1. This CDR3 region has 16 residues. In germline, CDR1 is SGHRS, CDR2 YFSETQ. V lost 4 bases to trimming and J lost 6 bases; unmatched junction nucleotides: 8. The CDR3 reads CASSPGQGATRNIQYF. The CDR3 DNA follows: TGCGCCAGCAGCCCGGGACAGGGGGCCACACGAAACATTCAGTACTTC.

This clone was picked up a small number of times. This chain links TRBV10-2 with TRBJ2-7; D gene uncertain. CDR1 is WSHSY, CDR2 SAAADI, per germline. The CDR3 is 13 amino acids. V was cut by 2 bases and J by 4 bases, with 9 bases left in between. The CDR3 region has the DNA TGCGCCAGCAGTGAGGGCCTCAGATACGAGCAGTACTTC. This encodes CASSEGLRYEQYF.

This chain joins TRBV27 and TRBJ1-3; D remains ambiguous. The CDR3 has 13 amino acids. CDR1 and CDR2 from the germline V gene are MNHEY and SMNVEV (reference sequence). Between the trimmed V and J ends, which lost 2 bases and 0 bases, there was a span of 2 bases. The CDR3 sequence: CASSLRSGNTIYF. CDR3 nucleotides: TGTGCCAGCAGTTTACGCTCTGGAAACACCATATATTTT.

J is TRBJ2-6 and V is TRBV6-5, with 7 bases lining up with TRBD1. The CDR3 has 15 amino acids. Losses at the gene ends were 6 bases for V and 0 bases for J; bases not matched to a gene: 2. Germline-derived CDR1 and CDR2 are MNHEY and SVGAGI. The CDR3 nucleotides are TGTGCCAGCAGACAGGGGCCCTCTGGGGCCAACGTCCTGACTTTC. Amino acids: CASRQGPSGANVLTF.

The chain carries TRBV5-1 and TRBJ1-4; D is undetermined. CDR1 is SGHRS, CDR2 YFSETQ, per germline. V lost 1 base, J lost 0 bases, and 10 bases lay in between. This CDR3 has 16 amino acids. The CDR3 nucleotides read TGCGCCAGCAGCTTGACAAGTCGAACAACTAATGAAAAACTGTTTTTT. Its translation is CASSLTSRTTNEKLFF.

The rearrangement uses TRBV3-1 (or the pseudogene TRBV3-2) and TRBJ2-7, with 8 bases aligning to TRBD1. The CDR3 runs 18 residues. The trim removed 1 base at V and 3 bases at J, leaving 14 bases unmatched. Germline lookup yields CDR1 LGHDT and CDR2 YNNKEL (reference sequence). CDR3 sequence (DNA): TGTGCCAGCAGCCAAGCCTCCGGACAGGGAATATTTTTCTACGAGCAGTACTTC. It yields the protein CASSQASGQGIFFYEQYF.

The genes are TRBV30 and TRBJ1-2; TRBD1 might be the D (5 bases). V lost 5 bases and J 2 bases, leaving 9 bases between the germline ends. The V gene's germline CDR1 is GTSNPN and CDR2 SVGIG (reference sequence). The length of the CDR3 is 12 residues. CDR3 nucleotide sequence: TGTGCCTGGGGACGGGGGAACTATGGCTACACCTTC. As protein: CAWGRGNYGYTF.

The chain joins TRBV30 to TRBJ1-6; TRBD1 matches at 7 bases. This CDR3 spans 13 amino acids. V shed 8 bases, J shed 5 bases, and the junction held 6 bases outside the gene matches. Germline CDR1 is GTSNPN and CDR2 is SVGIG (reference sequence). CDR3 in DNA: TGTGCCGTGACGGGACAGCATAATTCACCCCTCCACTTT. Its translation: CAVTGQHNSPLHF.

V and J are TRBV3-1 (or the pseudogene TRBV3-2) and TRBJ1-1; 9 bases are shared with TRBD1. The V segment lost 4 bases and the J segment 11 bases; nucleotides outside the gene matches: 8. This CDR3 is built from 13 residues. Germline values: CDR1 LGHDT, CDR2 YNNKEL (reference sequence). The CDR3 loop reads CASSLRTGVGAFF. In DNA form, the CDR3 reads TGTGCCAGCAGCCTCCGGACAGGGGTGGGGGCTTTCTTT.

The J gene is TRBJ2-7, the V gene TRBV7-2, with TRBD2 matching 10 bases. With 2 bases clipped from V and 7 bases from J, the junction kept 8 bases outside the gene matches. The CDR3 spans 15 residues. Per germline, CDR1 SGHTA and CDR2 FQGNSA. CDR3 coding DNA: TGTGCCAGCAGCTTATCCCCTAGCGGGGGAGGTGAGCAGTACTTC. Its translation: CASSLSPSGGGEQYF.

Only a few counts were recorded for this clone. CDR3 sequence reads: CASHRGRGAFF. CDR3 nucleotide sequence: TGTGCCAGCCACAGGGGGCGCGGAGCTTTCTTT. V gene TRBV6-5 combines with J gene TRBJ1-1; 9 nucleotides agree with TRBD1. Germline CDR1 reads MNHEY; CDR2 reads SVGAGI. The CDR3 totals 11 residues. Unmatched junction bases numbered 5, after V lost 8 bases and J lost 10 bases.

V gene TRBV19 combines with J gene TRBJ2-7, with TRBD1 matching over 11 bases. The junction had 11 bases not matched to a gene; V was cut back by 7 bases and J by 6 bases. The CDR3 totals 15 residues. Germline V CDR1 and CDR2: LNHDA, SQIVND (reference sequence). The CDR3 DNA sequence: TGTGCCAGTACCCCTCCCGGGACAGGGGGTTTCGAGCAGTACTTC. Its protein product is CASTPPGTGGFEQYF.

The J gene is TRBJ2-1, the V gene TRBV6-2 or TRBV6-3; no definite D call. V lost 3 bases and J 9 bases, leaving 12 bases between the germline ends. The CDR3 has 13 residues. The germline CDR1 and CDR2 sequences are MNHEY and SVGEGT. The CDR3 DNA reads as TGTGCCAGCAGTTATAGAACCCCACCTGAGCAGTTCTTC. This encodes CASSYRTPPEQFF.